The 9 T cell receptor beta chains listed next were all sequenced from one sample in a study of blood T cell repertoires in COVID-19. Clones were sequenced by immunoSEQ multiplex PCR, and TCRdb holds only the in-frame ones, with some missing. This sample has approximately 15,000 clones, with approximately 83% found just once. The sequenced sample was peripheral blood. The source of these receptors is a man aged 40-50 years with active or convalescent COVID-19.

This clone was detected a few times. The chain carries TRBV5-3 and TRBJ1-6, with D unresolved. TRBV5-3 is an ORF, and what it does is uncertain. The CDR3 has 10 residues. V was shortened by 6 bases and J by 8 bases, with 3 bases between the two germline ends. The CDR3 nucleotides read TGTGCCAGAACTGATTCACCCCTCCACTTT. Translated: CARTDSPLHF.

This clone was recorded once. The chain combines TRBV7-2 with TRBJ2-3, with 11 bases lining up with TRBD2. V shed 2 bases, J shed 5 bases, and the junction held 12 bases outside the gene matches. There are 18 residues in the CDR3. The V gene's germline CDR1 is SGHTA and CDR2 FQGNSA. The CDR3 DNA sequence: TGTGCCAGCAGCTTATTTCATAGCGGGGGGGCTCCAGGAGATACGCAGTATTTT. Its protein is CASSLFHSGGAPGDTQYF.

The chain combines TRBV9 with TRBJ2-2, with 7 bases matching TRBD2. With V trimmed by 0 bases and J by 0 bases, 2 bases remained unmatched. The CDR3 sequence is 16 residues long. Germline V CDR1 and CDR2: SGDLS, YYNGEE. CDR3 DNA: TGTGCCAGCAGCGTAGCTACTAGCGCGAACACCGGGGAGCTGTTTTTT. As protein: CASSVATSANTGELFF. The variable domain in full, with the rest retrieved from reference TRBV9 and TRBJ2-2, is DSGVTQTPKHLITATGQRVTLRCSPRSGDLSVYWYQQSLDQGLQFLIQYYNGEERAKGNILERFSAQQFPDLHSELNLSSLELGDSALYFCASSVATSANTGELFFGEGSRLTVL.

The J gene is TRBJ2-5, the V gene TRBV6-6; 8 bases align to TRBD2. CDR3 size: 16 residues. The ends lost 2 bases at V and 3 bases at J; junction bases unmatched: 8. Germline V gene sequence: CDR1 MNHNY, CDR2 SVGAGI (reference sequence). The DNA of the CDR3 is TGTGCCAGCAGTTACGATTCGGGGGGGCAGAAAGAGACCCAGTACTTC. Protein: CASSYDSGGQKETQYF.

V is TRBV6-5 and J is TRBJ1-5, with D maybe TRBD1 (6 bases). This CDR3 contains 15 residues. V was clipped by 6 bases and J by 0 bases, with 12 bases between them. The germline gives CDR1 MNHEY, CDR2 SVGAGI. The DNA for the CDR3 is TGTGCCAGCAGCCCGACAGGCTTTAGCAATCAGCCCCAGCATTTT. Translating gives CASSPTGFSNQPQHF.

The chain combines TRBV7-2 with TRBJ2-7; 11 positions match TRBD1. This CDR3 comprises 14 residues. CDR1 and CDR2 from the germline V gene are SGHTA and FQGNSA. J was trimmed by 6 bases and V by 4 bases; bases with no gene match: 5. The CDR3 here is CASSSPGQGGEQYF. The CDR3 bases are TGTGCCAGCAGCTCTCCGGGACAGGGGGGCGAGCAGTACTTC.

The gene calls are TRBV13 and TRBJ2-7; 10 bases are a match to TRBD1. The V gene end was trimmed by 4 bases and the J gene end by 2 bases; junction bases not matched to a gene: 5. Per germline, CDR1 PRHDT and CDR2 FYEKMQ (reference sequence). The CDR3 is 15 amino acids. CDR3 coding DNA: TGTGCCAGCAGCTCTAAAGGACAGGGGGCCTACGAGCAGTACTTC. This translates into CASSSKGQGAYEQYF.

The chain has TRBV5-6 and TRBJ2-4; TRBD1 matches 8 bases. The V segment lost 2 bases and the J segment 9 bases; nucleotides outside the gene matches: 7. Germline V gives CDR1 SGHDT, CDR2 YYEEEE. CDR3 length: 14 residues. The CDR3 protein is CASSLGETGGIQYF. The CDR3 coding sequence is TGTGCCAGCAGCTTAGGCGAAACAGGGGGCATTCAGTACTTC.

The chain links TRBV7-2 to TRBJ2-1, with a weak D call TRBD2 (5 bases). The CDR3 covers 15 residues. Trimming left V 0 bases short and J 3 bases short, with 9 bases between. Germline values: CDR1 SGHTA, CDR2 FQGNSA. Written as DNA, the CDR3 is TGTGCCAGCAGCTTAGCGCGAGCGGACTACAATGAGCAGTTCTTC. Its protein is CASSLARADYNEQFF.